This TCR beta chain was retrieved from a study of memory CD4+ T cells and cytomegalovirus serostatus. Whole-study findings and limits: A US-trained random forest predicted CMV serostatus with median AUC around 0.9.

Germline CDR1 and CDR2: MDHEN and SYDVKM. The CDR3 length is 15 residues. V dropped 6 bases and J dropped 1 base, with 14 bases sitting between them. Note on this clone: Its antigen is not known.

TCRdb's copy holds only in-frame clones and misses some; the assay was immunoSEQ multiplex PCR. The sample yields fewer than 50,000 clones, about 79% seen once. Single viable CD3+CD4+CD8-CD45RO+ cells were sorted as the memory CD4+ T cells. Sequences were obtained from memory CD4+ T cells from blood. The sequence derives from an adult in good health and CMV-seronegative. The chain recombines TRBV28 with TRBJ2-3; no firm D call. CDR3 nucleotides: TGTGCCAGCAGCAAGACATACGCGGGCACAGATACGCAGTATTTT. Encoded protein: CASSKTYAGTDTQYF.